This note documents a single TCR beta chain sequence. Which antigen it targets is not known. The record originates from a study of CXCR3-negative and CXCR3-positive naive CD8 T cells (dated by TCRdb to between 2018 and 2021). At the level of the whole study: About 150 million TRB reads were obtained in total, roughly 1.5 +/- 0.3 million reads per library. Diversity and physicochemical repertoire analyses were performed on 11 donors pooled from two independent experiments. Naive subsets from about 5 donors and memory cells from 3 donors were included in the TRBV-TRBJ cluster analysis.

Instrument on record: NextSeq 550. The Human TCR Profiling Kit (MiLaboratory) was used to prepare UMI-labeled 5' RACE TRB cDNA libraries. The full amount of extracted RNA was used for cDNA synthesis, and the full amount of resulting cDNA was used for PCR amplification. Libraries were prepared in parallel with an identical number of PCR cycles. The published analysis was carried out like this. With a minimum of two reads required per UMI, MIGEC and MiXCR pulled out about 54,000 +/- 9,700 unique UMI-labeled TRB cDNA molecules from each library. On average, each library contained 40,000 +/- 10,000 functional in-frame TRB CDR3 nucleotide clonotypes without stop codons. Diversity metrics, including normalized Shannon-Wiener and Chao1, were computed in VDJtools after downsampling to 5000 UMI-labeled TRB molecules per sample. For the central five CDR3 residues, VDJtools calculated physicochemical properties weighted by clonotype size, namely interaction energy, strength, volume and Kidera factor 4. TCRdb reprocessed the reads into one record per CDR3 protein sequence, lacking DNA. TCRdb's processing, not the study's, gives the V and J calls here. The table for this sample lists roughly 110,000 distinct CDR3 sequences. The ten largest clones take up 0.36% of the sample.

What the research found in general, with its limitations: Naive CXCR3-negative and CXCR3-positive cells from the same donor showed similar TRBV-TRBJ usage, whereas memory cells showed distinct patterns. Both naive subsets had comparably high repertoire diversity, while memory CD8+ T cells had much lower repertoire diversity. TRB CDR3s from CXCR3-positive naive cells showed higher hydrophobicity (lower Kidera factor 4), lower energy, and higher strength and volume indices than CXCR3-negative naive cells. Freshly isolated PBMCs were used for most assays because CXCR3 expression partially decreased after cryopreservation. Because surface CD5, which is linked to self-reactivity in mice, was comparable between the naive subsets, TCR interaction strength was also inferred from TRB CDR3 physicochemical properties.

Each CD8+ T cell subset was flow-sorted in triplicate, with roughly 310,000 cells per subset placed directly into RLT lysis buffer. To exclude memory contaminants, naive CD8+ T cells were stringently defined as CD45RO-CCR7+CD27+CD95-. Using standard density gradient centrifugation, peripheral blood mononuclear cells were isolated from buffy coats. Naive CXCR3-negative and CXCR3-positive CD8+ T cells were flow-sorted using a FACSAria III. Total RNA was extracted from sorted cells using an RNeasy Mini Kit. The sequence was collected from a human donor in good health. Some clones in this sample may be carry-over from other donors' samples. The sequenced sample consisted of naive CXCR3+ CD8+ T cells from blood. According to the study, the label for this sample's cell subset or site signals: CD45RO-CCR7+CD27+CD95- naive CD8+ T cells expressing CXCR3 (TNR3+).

The CDR3 loop reads CASSQDVERPADRTDTQYF. The V and J segments used are TRBV4-3 and TRBJ2-3; TCRdb's D gene call, TRBD1, goes unchecked for lack of DNA. Spanning cysteine to phenylalanine, the CDR3 consists of 19 amino acids. There is no recorded DNA. From the germline V gene, CDR1 is LGHNA and CDR2 is YSLEER.